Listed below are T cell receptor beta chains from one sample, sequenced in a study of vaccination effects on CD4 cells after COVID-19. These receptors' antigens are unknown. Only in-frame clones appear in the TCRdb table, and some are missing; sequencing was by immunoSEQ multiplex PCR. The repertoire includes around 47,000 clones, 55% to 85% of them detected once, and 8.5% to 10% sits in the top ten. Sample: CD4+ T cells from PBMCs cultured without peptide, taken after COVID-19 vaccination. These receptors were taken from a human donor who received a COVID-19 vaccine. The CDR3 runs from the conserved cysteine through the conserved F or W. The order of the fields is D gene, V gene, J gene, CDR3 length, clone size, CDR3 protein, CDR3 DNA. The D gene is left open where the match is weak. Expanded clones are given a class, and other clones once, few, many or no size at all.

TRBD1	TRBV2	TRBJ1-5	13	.	CASRVRDRGTLHF	TGTGCCAGCAGAGTTAGGGACAGAGGAACTTTGCATTTT
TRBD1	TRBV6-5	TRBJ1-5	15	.	CASRLDRLSNQPQHF	TGTGCCAGCAGACTGGACAGGCTAAGCAATCAGCCCCAGCATTTT
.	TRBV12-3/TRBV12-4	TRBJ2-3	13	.	CASSLTSTDTQYF	TGTGCCAGCAGTTTAACTAGCACAGATACGCAGTATTTT
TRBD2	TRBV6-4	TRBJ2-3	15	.	CASRHSGGGADTQYF	TGTGCCAGCAGACACTCCGGCGGGGGGGCCGATACGCAGTATTTT
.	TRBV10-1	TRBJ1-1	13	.	CASSEGLYPRAFF	TGCGCCAGCAGTGAAGGACTATACCCCCGGGCTTTCTTT
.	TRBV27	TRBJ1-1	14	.	CASGGTQLNTEAFF	TGTGCCAGCGGGGGGACCCAACTGAACACTGAAGCTTTCTTT
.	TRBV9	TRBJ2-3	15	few	CASSKLGGSTDTQYF	TGTGCCAGCAGCAAACTTGGCGGGAGCACAGATACGCAGTATTTT
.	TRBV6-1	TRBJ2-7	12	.	CASSDEAGHPLF	TGTGCCAGCAGTGATGAAGCGGGACACCCACTCTTC
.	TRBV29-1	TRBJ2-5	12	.	CSVVVNGETQYF	TGCAGCGTTGTCGTTAATGGAGAGACCCAGTACTTC
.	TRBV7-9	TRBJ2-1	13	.	CASSRDNYNEQFF	TGTGCCAGCAGCCGGGACAATTACAATGAGCAGTTCTTC
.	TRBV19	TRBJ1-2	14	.	CASSIGGPNYGYTF	TGTGCCAGTAGTATTGGGGGGCCTAACTATGGCTACACCTTC
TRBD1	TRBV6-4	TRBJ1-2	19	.	CASSEQSGTGSSLATGYTF	TGTGCCAGCAGTGAGCAATCCGGGACAGGGTCGTCTTTGGCAACTGGCTACACCTTC
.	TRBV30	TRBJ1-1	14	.	CAWSVGYPNTEAFF	TGTGCCTGGAGTGTCGGGTACCCGAACACTGAAGCTTTCTTT
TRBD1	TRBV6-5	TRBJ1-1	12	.	CASISPGQRTFF	TGTGCCAGCATATCTCCGGGACAGAGAACTTTCTTT
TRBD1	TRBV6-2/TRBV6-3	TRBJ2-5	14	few	CASSPGTVQETQYF	TGTGCCAGCAGTCCCGGGACAGTACAAGAGACCCAGTACTTC
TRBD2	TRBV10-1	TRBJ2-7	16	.	CASSESWTSEAHEQYF	TGCGCCAGCAGTGAGTCCTGGACTAGCGAGGCACACGAGCAGTACTTC
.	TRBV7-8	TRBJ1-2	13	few	CASSPVGPYGYTF	TGTGCCAGCAGCCCAGTGGGGCCCTATGGCTACACCTTC
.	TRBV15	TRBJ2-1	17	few	CATSRESWRGRYNEQFF	TGTGCCACCAGCAGAGAATCTTGGAGGGGGCGATACAATGAGCAGTTCTTC
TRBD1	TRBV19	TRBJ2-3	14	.	CASSMTGVTDTQYF	TGTGCCAGTAGTATGACAGGGGTCACAGATACGCAGTATTTT
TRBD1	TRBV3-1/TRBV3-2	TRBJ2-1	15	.	CASSQEPGGNNEQFF	TGTGCCAGCAGCCAAGAACCAGGGGGAAACAATGAGCAGTTCTTC
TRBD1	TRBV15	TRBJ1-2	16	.	CATSRVRGFLDYGYTF	TGTGCCACCAGCAGAGTCAGGGGGTTTCTGGACTATGGCTACACCTTC
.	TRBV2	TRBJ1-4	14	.	CASSLAGIGEKLFF	TGTGCCAGCAGCCTTGCTGGCATTGGGGAAAAACTGTTTTTT